Listed below are T cell receptor beta chains from one sample, sequenced in a study of OX40 agonist ivuxolimab in advanced cancers. Assay used: immunoSEQ multiplex PCR; TCRdb lists only in-frame clones, some missing. The sample has about 60,000 clones, around 87% seen once; the top ten hold about 5.1%. Sequencing was performed on CD4+ or CD8+ T cells sorted from blood, taken in a trial of the OX40 agonist ivuxolimab. The receptors stem from an adult with an advanced solid tumor such as melanoma, head and neck, liver or kidney cancer. CDR3s include the opening cysteine and the closing phenylalanine or tryptophan. A D gene is named only where the DNA matches it firmly. Size is omitted from some rows. Given values are once, few, many or a class for expanded clones.

D	V	J	size	DNA	CDR3
NA	TRBV5-1	TRBJ2-2	NA	TGCGCCAGCAGCCGAGGACAGTATACCGGGGAGCTGTTTTTT	CASSRGQYTGELFF
TRBD1	TRBV5-1	TRBJ1-4	NA	TGCGCCAGCAGCCACGCCGGGACAGAGAATGAAAAACTGTTTTTT	CASSHAGTENEKLFF
NA	TRBV28	TRBJ2-2	NA	TGTGCCAGCAGTTTCATTTTGGGGGACTTCGGGGCCGGGGAGCTGTTTTTT	CASSFILGDFGAGELFF
TRBD1	TRBV2	TRBJ2-2	NA	TGTGCCAGCAGCCACAGACAGGGGACGACCGGGGAGCTGTTTTTT	CASSHRQGTTGELFF
NA	TRBV5-4	TRBJ1-2	NA	TGTGCCAGCAGCAGCTGGACGGTTAACTATGGCTACACCTTC	CASSSWTVNYGYTF
NA	TRBV9	TRBJ1-5	once	TGTGCCAGCAGCGTAGCAGGGGCCCGCGATCAGCCCCAGCATTTT	CASSVAGARDQPQHF
NA	TRBV11-2	TRBJ1-2	NA	TGTGCCAGCAGCTTAGGAGGCGGGCACCGTGGCTACACCTTC	CASSLGGGHRGYTF
TRBD2	TRBV6-5	TRBJ2-5	NA	TGTGCCATCCGGGCGGGGGGCCAATCTGGGACCCAGTACTTC	CAIRAGGQSGTQYF
NA	TRBV6-5	TRBJ2-1	NA	TGTGCCAGCAGTTACGGAGGGGGGGGTTACAATGAGCAGTTCTTC	CASSYGGGGYNEQFF
NA	TRBV7-3	TRBJ2-5	NA	TGTGCCAGCAGCGAAGGGAAGACCCAGTACTTC	CASSEGKTQYF
NA	TRBV6-1	TRBJ1-2	NA	TGTGCCAGCAGTGAAGAGGGCCCCCGATATGGCTACACCTTC	CASSEEGPRYGYTF
TRBD2	TRBV7-2	TRBJ2-3	NA	TGTGCCAGCAGCGAACTAGCGGGAGGTGGAGATACGCAGTATTTT	CASSELAGGGDTQYF
NA	TRBV5-1	TRBJ1-6	few	TGCGCCAGCAGCTTGGACCGTTCACCCCTCCACTTT	CASSLDRSPLHF
NA	TRBV28	TRBJ1-6	NA	TGTGCCAGCAGTTTTGGTAATTCACCCCTCCACTTT	CASSFGNSPLHF
NA	TRBV28	TRBJ2-3	NA	TGTGCCAGCAGTTTGAACAGCCTCACAGATACGCAGTATTTT	CASSLNSLTDTQYF
NA	TRBV2	TRBJ2-1	once	TGTGCCAGCAGGGCTAGCAGAGAGTACAATGAGCAGTTCTTC	CASRASREYNEQFF
NA	TRBV14	TRBJ2-6	NA	TGTGCCAGCAGGAGCTCTGGGGCCAACGTCCTGACTTTC	CASRSSGANVLTF
TRBD1	TRBV29-1	TRBJ2-2	NA	TGCAGCGCCCCGACAGGGCTGAGGACCGGGGAGCTGTTTTTT	CSAPTGLRTGELFF
TRBD1	TRBV20-1	TRBJ1-2	NA	TGCAGTGCTAGGTGGGACAGTGGCTACACCTTC	CSARWDSGYTF
NA	TRBV5-1	TRBJ1-4	once	TGCGCCAGCAGCTTGGGGGCAGGGCCTAATGAAAAACTGTTTTTT	CASSLGAGPNEKLFF
NA	TRBV15	TRBJ2-6	NA	TGTGCCACCAGCAGGCCCGACTTCTCTGGGGCCAACGTCCTGACTTTC	CATSRPDFSGANVLTF
NA	TRBV10-2	TRBJ1-2	NA	TGCGCCACCAAGGAGAACAGCGGCTTCTATGGCTACACCTTC	CATKENSGFYGYTF